This TCR beta chain emerged from a study of molecular identifiers for immune sequencing clone quantification. Findings and caveats of the study: Among approximately 1 million naive cells, as was reported, spiked Jurkat TCR RNA from one cell was detectable.

TCRdb called the PCR reads again in MiXCR, with one record for every CDR3 protein. In the table there are under 600,000 distinct CDR3 sequences, about 22% of which are singletons. The sample holds many counts of this clonotype. What it binds is unknown. Germline-derived CDR1 and CDR2 are LGHNA and YNFKEQ. The junction had 9 bases not matched to a gene; V was cut back by 3 bases and J by 0 bases. This CDR3 is built from 18 residues. Libraries of naive CD8 cells were prepared from about 20,000 to 1,000,000 sorted cells using 10%, 30% or 50% RNA. This receptor was obtained from a human donor in good health. Some libraries in this study had Jurkat cell RNA spiked in. Sequenced input: naive CD8+ T cells from blood, with Jurkat cell RNA spiked in. As to subset: FACS-sorted CD8+CD4-CCR7+CD45RA+ naive T cells. This chain connects TRBV4-2 to TRBJ2-5; 11 bases align to TRBD2. The DNA for the CDR3 is TGTGCCAGCAGCCATTATTTTCCGGGACTAGCGGACCAAGAGACCCAGTACTTC. Its protein product is CASSHYFPGLADQETQYF.